A selection of T cell receptor beta chains follows, all from one sample in a study of blood T cells in healthy people across ages. A single record per CDR3 protein comes from TCRdb applying MiXCR to the 5' RACE reads. The sample has 450,000 to 700,000 distinct CDR3 sequences, 25% to 30% seen once. The specimen was blood. The receptors were gathered from a woman in her 70s in good health. The CDR3 runs from the conserved cysteine through the conserved F or W.

cdr3_aa	cdr3_length	v_call	j_call
CASSVGSHNEQFF	13	TRBV9	.
CASSLLPSRTTYEQYF	16	TRBV5-1	.
CASIRQGLINGETQYF	16	TRBV2	TRBJ2-5
CASSQDLGDVSFF	13	TRBV4-3	TRBJ1-1
CASSPGTRGGRQETQYF	17	TRBV7-2	.
CASSQEGRGNKETQYF	16	TRBV3-1	TRBJ2-5
CGASPGGRGGLETQYF	16	TRBV20-1	.
CASNQDRAGSGANVLTF	17	TRBV4-3	TRBJ2-6
CASSLGAGGYGYTF	14	TRBV7-9	TRBJ1-2
CASSLVWRGSGETQYF	16	TRBV7-2	TRBJ2-5
CASSPTLGRGNQPQHF	16	TRBV6-2/TRBV6-3	TRBJ1-5
CASRGGLPRETQYF	14	TRBV6-2/TRBV6-3	TRBJ2-5
CASSATDPNTEAFF	14	TRBV9	TRBJ1-1
CASSLEGVDTDTQYF	15	TRBV7-2	TRBJ2-3
CASSLPRGTAHTETQYF	17	TRBV11-3	TRBJ2-5
CASSSVGDEQYF	12	TRBV3-1	TRBJ2-7
CASSPWTGGTDQPQHF	16	TRBV27	TRBJ1-5
CASSLLQGAGANVLTF	16	TRBV3-1	TRBJ2-6
CAIQLTDTQYF	11	TRBV21-1	TRBJ2-3
CASSLAPRGRAGANVLTF	18	TRBV11-2	TRBJ2-6
CASTRTGPAYEQYF	14	TRBV7-9	TRBJ2-7
CASSSRVGNEQFF	13	TRBV9	TRBJ2-1
CASSLRGDRGTDTQYF	16	TRBV7-9	TRBJ2-3
CASSQSRWGDDEQFF	15	TRBV23-1	.
CASSYVGATYEQYF	14	TRBV6-5	TRBJ2-7
CASSQDPAGGTEAFF	15	TRBV4-3	TRBJ1-1
CASSQLGTSEETQYF	15	TRBV5-1	TRBJ2-5
CASSPTGGPYEQYF	14	TRBV7-2	TRBJ2-7
CASRPRQGWANEKLFF	16	TRBV12-3/TRBV12-4	TRBJ1-4
CASSPGHNQQETQYF	15	TRBV5-1	TRBJ2-5
CASSGGQRSEQYF	13	TRBV2	TRBJ2-7
CSASPGTGDDEKLFF	15	TRBV20-1	TRBJ1-4
CASSRFPAGAPDTQYF	16	TRBV7-9	TRBJ2-3
CASSLSGGAPDGYTF	15	TRBV7-9	TRBJ1-2
CASRYDPASGNTIYF	15	TRBV5-5	TRBJ1-3
CSAGGTGWNIQYF	13	TRBV20-1	TRBJ2-4
CASSQDGARTDTQYF	15	TRBV4-1	TRBJ2-3
CASSRSQGLQETQYF	15	TRBV18	TRBJ2-5
CSAGDGRPNYGYTF	14	TRBV20-1	TRBJ1-2
CSVDKGTDEQFF	12	TRBV29-1	TRBJ2-1
CASSGGAQGARQPQHF	16	TRBV12-3/TRBV12-4	TRBJ1-5
CATSDGPDRAANTGELFF	18	TRBV24-1	TRBJ2-2
CSDQTGGGETQYF	13	TRBV29-1	TRBJ2-5
CASSRYRVRDEKLFF	15	TRBV6-5	TRBJ1-4
CASAFSVGEKLFF	13	TRBV6-1	TRBJ1-4
CASSDQGPSYEQYF	14	TRBV5-1	TRBJ2-7
CASRMTSGVETQYF	14	TRBV7-9	TRBJ2-5
CASSPWTGSTGELFF	15	TRBV12-3/TRBV12-4	TRBJ2-2
CASSLSPDGTQYF	13	TRBV7-3	TRBJ2-5
CAWSRGSSHEQYF	13	TRBV30	TRBJ2-7
CAISRLTGSGANVLTF	16	TRBV10-3	TRBJ2-6
CASSQERGTIYF	12	TRBV3-1	TRBJ1-3
CASRESPGKGETQYF	15	TRBV6-5	.